These T cell receptor beta chains were read from a single sample in a study of T cells after yellow fever vaccination. MiXCR, run by TCRdb on the 5' RACE reads, gives a single entry per CDR3 protein. Here the sample spans around 530,000 distinct CDR3 sequences, about a sixth being singletons. The sequencing used PBMCs, collected more than 4 days after the first yellow fever vaccination. The receptors stem from a man between 18 and 35 years old who received the YFV17D yellow fever vaccine. CDR3s include the opening cysteine and the closing phenylalanine or tryptophan. The order of the fields is V gene, D gene, J gene, clone size, CDR3 DNA, CDR3 protein. A D gene is named only where the DNA matches it firmly. Size is omitted from some rows. Given values are once, few, many or a class for expanded clones.

V gene: TRBV4-1
D gene: .
J gene: TRBJ2-7
clone size: .
CDR3 DNA: TGCGCCAGCAGCCAAGACGGGGCCTACGAGCAGTACTTC
CDR3 protein: CASSQDGAYEQYF

V gene: TRBV5-1
D gene: TRBD1
J gene: TRBJ2-1
clone size: .
CDR3 DNA: TGCGCCAGCAGCTTGGGGGACAGCCTGGGCGATGAGCAGTTCTTC
CDR3 protein: CASSLGDSLGDEQFF

V gene: TRBV20-1
D gene: .
J gene: TRBJ2-2
clone size: .
CDR3 DNA: TGCAGTGGACTGGGCAGAACAAACACCGGGGAGCTGTTTTTT
CDR3 protein: CSGLGRTNTGELFF

V gene: TRBV11-2
D gene: TRBD2
J gene: TRBJ2-4
clone size: .
CDR3 DNA: TGTGCCAGCAGCATTAGACTAGCGGGGGGTGTCAAAAACATTCAGTACTTC
CDR3 protein: CASSIRLAGGVKNIQYF

V gene: TRBV20-1
D gene: .
J gene: TRBJ2-3
clone size: few
CDR3 DNA: TGCAGTGCTAGTCGGGGGCTAGCGTCACTTCGCACAGATACGCAGTATTTT
CDR3 protein: CSASRGLASLRTDTQYF

V gene: TRBV29-1
D gene: TRBD1
J gene: TRBJ2-5
clone size: few
CDR3 DNA: TGCAGCGTTGCACCGACAGGGCAGGGGGAGACCCAGTACTTC
CDR3 protein: CSVAPTGQGETQYF

V gene: TRBV6-1
D gene: TRBD1
J gene: TRBJ2-1
clone size: .
CDR3 DNA: TGTGCCAGCAGCATGACAGGGGGCATACCCAATGAGCAGTTCTTC
CDR3 protein: CASSMTGGIPNEQFF

V gene: TRBV5-1
D gene: .
J gene: TRBJ1-1
clone size: many
CDR3 DNA: TGCGCCAGCAGCTTGGCGGCAGGGATGAACACTGAAGCTTTCTTT
CDR3 protein: CASSLAAGMNTEAFF

V gene: TRBV11-2
D gene: .
J gene: TRBJ1-2
clone size: few
CDR3 DNA: TGTGCCAGCAGCTCCGGAAGGGCCGGTGGCTACACCTTC
CDR3 protein: CASSSGRAGGYTF

V gene: TRBV5-1
D gene: .
J gene: TRBJ2-5
clone size: few
CDR3 DNA: TGCGCCAGCAGCACCGGGACGGTGCAAGAGACCCAGTACTTC
CDR3 protein: CASSTGTVQETQYF

V gene: TRBV7-3
D gene: .
J gene: TRBJ2-2
clone size: few
CDR3 DNA: TGTGCCAGCAGCTCCACAGGTTCCGGGGAGCTGTTTTTT
CDR3 protein: CASSSTGSGELFF

V gene: TRBV12-3/TRBV12-4
D gene: .
J gene: TRBJ2-2
clone size: .
CDR3 DNA: TGTGCCAGCAGTTTCGCCTCGAACACCGGGGAGCTGTTTTTT
CDR3 protein: CASSFASNTGELFF

V gene: TRBV19
D gene: .
J gene: TRBJ2-5
clone size: .
CDR3 DNA: TGTGCCAGTAGTTTAGGGGGGTCAGGGGAAGGAGAGACCCAGTACTTC
CDR3 protein: CASSLGGSGEGETQYF

V gene: TRBV3-1
D gene: .
J gene: TRBJ2-2
clone size: few
CDR3 DNA: TGTGCCAGCAGCCAAATGGCGGGGATCGCCGGGGAGCTGTTTTTT
CDR3 protein: CASSQMAGIAGELFF

V gene: TRBV19
D gene: .
J gene: TRBJ1-5
clone size: .
CDR3 DNA: TGTGCCAGTAGCCGGCGGGGGCGGAGCAATCAGCCCCAGCATTTT
CDR3 protein: CASSRRGRSNQPQHF

V gene: TRBV7-2
D gene: .
J gene: TRBJ1-2
clone size: few
CDR3 DNA: TGTGCCAGCAGCCCTCGACAGGAGTCGGATGGCTACACCTTC
CDR3 protein: CASSPRQESDGYTF

V gene: TRBV18
D gene: .
J gene: TRBJ1-6
clone size: .
CDR3 DNA: TGTGCCAGCTCACCACCGGGAGGGTTGGTGTCACCCCTCCACTTT
CDR3 protein: CASSPPGGLVSPLHF

V gene: TRBV6-2/TRBV6-3
D gene: .
J gene: TRBJ1-2
clone size: .
CDR3 DNA: TGTGCCAGCAGTTACGGTGCGGGGGTTGGCTACACCTTC
CDR3 protein: CASSYGAGVGYTF

V gene: TRBV5-1
D gene: .
J gene: TRBJ2-7
clone size: .
CDR3 DNA: TGCGCCAGCAGCTTGGCCGGCGTTAAAAACTCCTACGAGCAGTACTTC
CDR3 protein: CASSLAGVKNSYEQYF

V gene: TRBV20-1
D gene: TRBD1
J gene: TRBJ1-2
clone size: .
CDR3 DNA: TGCAGTGCTAAACAGGGGGAAGGGAGCTACACCTTC
CDR3 protein: CSAKQGEGSYTF

V gene: TRBV20-1
D gene: TRBD1
J gene: TRBJ1-2
clone size: .
CDR3 DNA: TGCAGTGCTAGCCAGGCAGGGGGGGACTATGGCTACACCTTC
CDR3 protein: CSASQAGGDYGYTF

V gene: TRBV4-1
D gene: .
J gene: TRBJ1-2
clone size: .
CDR3 DNA: TGCGCCAGCAGCCAGGGACTCCCTGTTAACTATGGCTACACCTTC
CDR3 protein: CASSQGLPVNYGYTF

V gene: TRBV15
D gene: TRBD1
J gene: TRBJ1-6
clone size: few
CDR3 DNA: TGTGCCACCAGCCCCCCCCCTGGGACAGCTGATTCACCCCTCCACTTT
CDR3 protein: CATSPPPGTADSPLHF

V gene: TRBV5-1
D gene: TRBD2
J gene: TRBJ2-4
clone size: .
CDR3 DNA: TGCGCCAGCAGCTTCACCCCTCGGGCGGGAGGCATTCAGTACTTC
CDR3 protein: CASSFTPRAGGIQYF

V gene: TRBV12-3/TRBV12-4
D gene: .
J gene: TRBJ2-1
clone size: .
CDR3 DNA: TGTGCCAGCAGTCCCGGGCCCGGGGATGAGCAGTTCTTC
CDR3 protein: CASSPGPGDEQFF

V gene: TRBV7-2
D gene: .
J gene: TRBJ2-3
clone size: few
CDR3 DNA: TGTGCCAGCAACAGCCGAGATACGCAGTATTTT
CDR3 protein: CASNSRDTQYF

V gene: TRBV5-6
D gene: .
J gene: TRBJ2-3
clone size: .
CDR3 DNA: TGTGCCAGCAGCTTGGCCGATCTTACAGATACGCAGTATTTT
CDR3 protein: CASSLADLTDTQYF

V gene: TRBV14
D gene: .
J gene: TRBJ2-2
clone size: .
CDR3 DNA: TGTGCCAGCAGTCGACTCCTCCTAGGCGCTACCGGGGAGCTGTTTTTT
CDR3 protein: CASSRLLLGATGELFF

V gene: TRBV10-3
D gene: TRBD2
J gene: TRBJ2-3
clone size: .
CDR3 DNA: TGTGCCATCAATAGCGGGGAATGCACAGATACGCAGTATTTT
CDR3 protein: CAINSGECTDTQYF

V gene: TRBV7-2
D gene: .
J gene: TRBJ1-3
clone size: few
CDR3 DNA: TGTGCCAGCAGCCCTGGATTCTCTGGAAACACCATATATTTT
CDR3 protein: CASSPGFSGNTIYF

V gene: TRBV18
D gene: .
J gene: TRBJ2-1
clone size: .
CDR3 DNA: TGTGCCAGCTCACCTGGACAGTCCAATGAGCAGTTCTTC
CDR3 protein: CASSPGQSNEQFF

V gene: TRBV24-1
D gene: TRBD1
J gene: TRBJ1-5
clone size: few
CDR3 DNA: TGTGCCACCAGTGTAGGACAGGAAGATCAGCCCCAGCATTTT
CDR3 protein: CATSVGQEDQPQHF

V gene: TRBV4-3
D gene: .
J gene: TRBJ2-1
clone size: .
CDR3 DNA: TGCGCCAGCAGCCAAGATGTGACCCCAGGGAAGCAGTTCTTC
CDR3 protein: CASSQDVTPGKQFF

V gene: TRBV18
D gene: TRBD1
J gene: TRBJ1-2
clone size: few
CDR3 DNA: TGTGCCAGCTCACCGGGACAGTCTAATGGCTACACCTTC
CDR3 protein: CASSPGQSNGYTF

V gene: TRBV7-2
D gene: .
J gene: TRBJ2-3
clone size: few
CDR3 DNA: TGTGCCAGCAGACTAGGAACAGATACGCAGTATTTT
CDR3 protein: CASRLGTDTQYF

V gene: TRBV29-1
D gene: .
J gene: TRBJ1-5
clone size: many
CDR3 DNA: TGCAGCGTTGAATTCGATAGCAATCAGCCCCAGCATTTT
CDR3 protein: CSVEFDSNQPQHF

V gene: TRBV4-1
D gene: TRBD1
J gene: TRBJ1-5
clone size: .
CDR3 DNA: TGCGCCAGCAGCCAGGAGGCCCAGGGGGCAAGCAATCAGCCCCAGCATTTT
CDR3 protein: CASSQEAQGASNQPQHF

V gene: TRBV5-1
D gene: .
J gene: TRBJ2-1
clone size: few
CDR3 DNA: TGCGCCAGCAGCTTGCCCCGGGGGCCCGCCTACAATGAGCAGTTCTTC
CDR3 protein: CASSLPRGPAYNEQFF

V gene: TRBV4-1
D gene: .
J gene: TRBJ1-6
clone size: few
CDR3 DNA: TGCGCCAGCAGCAATGCCGACTGGAATAATTCACCCCTCCACTTT
CDR3 protein: CASSNADWNNSPLHF

V gene: TRBV5-6
D gene: TRBD2
J gene: TRBJ2-1
clone size: .
CDR3 DNA: TGTGCCAGCAGCTTGGGGGGGGGTAACCCCTACAATGAGCAGTTCTTC
CDR3 protein: CASSLGGGNPYNEQFF

V gene: TRBV6-1
D gene: .
J gene: TRBJ2-6
clone size: .
CDR3 DNA: TGTGCCAGCAGGAGGGGGGTTCGGGGCTCTGGGGCCAACGTCCTGACTTTC
CDR3 protein: CASRRGVRGSGANVLTF

V gene: TRBV19
D gene: .
J gene: TRBJ2-5
clone size: few
CDR3 DNA: TGTGCCAGTAGTATCGGGGGGCTCGGAGAGACCCAGTACTTC
CDR3 protein: CASSIGGLGETQYF

V gene: TRBV7-2
D gene: TRBD1
J gene: TRBJ1-1
clone size: many
CDR3 DNA: TGCGCCAGCAGCTCTCGGACAGGGAACACTGAAGCTTTCTTT
CDR3 protein: CASSSRTGNTEAFF

V gene: TRBV12-3/TRBV12-4
D gene: TRBD1
J gene: TRBJ1-1
clone size: few
CDR3 DNA: TGTGCCAGCAGTTTTTGGAGACAGGGGGTTACTTTCTTT
CDR3 protein: CASSFWRQGVTFF

V gene: TRBV20-1
D gene: TRBD2
J gene: TRBJ2-5
clone size: few
CDR3 DNA: TGCAGTGCCCACACTAGCGGACGGGAAGAGACCCAGTACTTC
CDR3 protein: CSAHTSGREETQYF

V gene: TRBV3-1
D gene: TRBD2
J gene: TRBJ2-1
clone size: many
CDR3 DNA: TGTGCCAGCAGCCAGCCCCTAGCGGGGGCCGGGCAGTTCTTC
CDR3 protein: CASSQPLAGAGQFF

V gene: TRBV7-2
D gene: .
J gene: TRBJ2-3
clone size: few
CDR3 DNA: TGTGCCAGCAGCTTAGGCAGGAGAAACCCAGATACGCAGTATTTT
CDR3 protein: CASSLGRRNPDTQYF